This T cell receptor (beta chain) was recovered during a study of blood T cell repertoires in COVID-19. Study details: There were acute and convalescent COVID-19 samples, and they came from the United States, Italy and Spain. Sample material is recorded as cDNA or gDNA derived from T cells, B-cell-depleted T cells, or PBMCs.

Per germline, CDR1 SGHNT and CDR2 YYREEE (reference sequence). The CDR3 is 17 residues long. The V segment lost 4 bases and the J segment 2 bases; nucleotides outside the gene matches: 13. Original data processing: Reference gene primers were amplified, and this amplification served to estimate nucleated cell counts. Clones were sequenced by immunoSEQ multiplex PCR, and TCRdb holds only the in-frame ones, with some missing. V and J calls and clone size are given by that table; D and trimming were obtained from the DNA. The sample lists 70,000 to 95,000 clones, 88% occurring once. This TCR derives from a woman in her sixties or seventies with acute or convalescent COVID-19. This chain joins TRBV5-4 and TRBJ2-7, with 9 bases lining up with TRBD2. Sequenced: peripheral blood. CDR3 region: CASSGGGAGGPTYEQYF. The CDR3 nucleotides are TGTGCCAGCAGCGGTGGGGGAGCGGGGGGTCCAACCTACGAGCAGTACTTC.